This passage covers 29 T cell receptor beta chains from one sample sequenced in a study of neurological immune-mediated disorders. Time point defined: technical triplicate 3. Each CDR3 protein gets one entry after TCRdb re-called the 5' RACE reads with MiXCR. In the table there are approximately 28,000 distinct CDR3 sequences, about 15% of which are singletons. Sequencing input: CD4+ T cells from blood. These receptors came from a female donor with HTLV-1-associated myelopathy (HAM/TSP).

This clonotype was seen ten or more times. The chain combines TRBV5-1 with TRBJ2-5; no firm D call. The CDR3 spans 16 residues. The V end was cut by 4 bases, the J end by 0 bases, with 16 bases between. The germline gives CDR1 SGHRS, CDR2 YFSETQ. The CDR3 bases are TGCGCCAGCAGCGCTTGGCAGTCTACTTACCAAGAGACCCAGTACTTC. Amino acids: CASSAWQSTYQETQYF.

Many counts were recorded for this clonotype. V is TRBV7-9 and J is TRBJ2-1, with 9 positions matching TRBD2. The CDR3 is made up of 18 amino acids. CDR1 SEHNR and CDR2 FQNEAQ come from the germline V gene (reference sequence). After removal of 5 bases from V and 2 bases from J, the junction contained 13 bases not matched to a gene. The CDR3 DNA reads as TGTGCCAGCAGCCGTATCTGGGGGCTAGCGGGAACCTACAATGAGCAGTTCTTC. It translates to CASSRIWGLAGTYNEQFF.

The chain couples TRBV20-1 to TRBJ2-7; 10 bases match TRBD2. The CDR3 has 13 residues. Per the germline V gene, CDR1 is DFQATT and CDR2 is SNEGSKA (reference sequence). V shed 0 bases and J 5 bases; nucleotides not matched to a gene: 1. The CDR3 region is CSARDSGGNEQYF. In DNA, the CDR3 is TGCAGTGCTAGAGATAGCGGGGGGAACGAGCAGTACTTC.

This clonotype was observed many times. The V call is TRBV7-6, the J call TRBJ2-1; 7 nucleotides align to TRBD1. Germline CDR1 is SGHVS and CDR2 is FNYEAQ. This CDR3 region has 16 residues. Trimming cost V 2 bases and J 6 bases; bases outside gene matches: 10. The CDR3 sequence is CASSLKDRFGGNEQFF. In nucleotides, the CDR3 is TGTGCCAGCAGCTTAAAGGACAGGTTCGGAGGCAATGAGCAGTTCTTC.

This clonotype was seen at least ten times. The rearrangement uses TRBV10-3 and TRBJ2-3; 9 bases are shared with TRBD1. The trim removed 3 bases at V and 4 bases at J, leaving 5 bases unmatched. Per the germline V gene, CDR1 is ENHRY and CDR2 is SYGVKD. CDR3 size: 15 residues. CDR3 bases: TGTGCCATCAGTGATCTGGACAGGGGATCAGATACGCAGTATTTT. It specifies CAISDLDRGSDTQYF.

In its sample, this clonotype was seen many times. The genes are TRBV20-1 and TRBJ1-2; D call uncertain. The CDR3 is 13 residues long. Trimming left V 2 bases short and J 3 bases short, with 10 bases between. Germline lookup yields CDR1 DFQATT and CDR2 SNEGSKA (reference sequence). The CDR3 is CSARSERDYGYTF. The CDR3 nucleotides are TGCAGTGCTAGATCCGAACGGGACTATGGCTACACCTTC.

This clonotype showed up many times. The chain employs TRBV29-1 and TRBJ2-7, with a weak D call TRBD1 (5 bases). The germline CDR1 and CDR2 sequences are SQVTM and ANQGSEA. V lost 7 bases, J lost 0 bases, and 10 bases lay in between. CDR3 length equals 12 residues. The CDR3 spells CSAGRDSYEQYF. CDR3 nucleotides: TGCAGCGCAGGCAGGGACTCCTACGAGCAGTACTTC.

In its sample, this clonotype was seen many times. The chain uses TRBV28 and TRBJ2-3; the D is unclear. Germline-derived CDR1 and CDR2 are MDHEN and SYDVKM. CDR3 length equals 13 residues. V lost 3 bases, J lost 4 bases, and 8 bases lay in between. The CDR3 region is CASSFTMADTQYF. CDR3 nucleotide sequence: TGTGCCAGCAGTTTTACTATGGCAGATACGCAGTATTTT.

In this sample, this clonotype turned up many times. V and J are TRBV7-2 and TRBJ1-2; unclear D gene. The CDR3 length is 15 residues. Trimming cost V 5 bases and J 4 bases, with 17 bases left between them. Germline lookup yields CDR1 SGHTA and CDR2 FQGNSA. The CDR3 protein is CASSAGPDAPYGYTF. The DNA of the CDR3 is TGTGCCAGCAGCGCGGGCCCGGATGCCCCCTATGGCTACACCTTC.

Within the sample, this clonotype is medium-sized. The chain carries TRBV10-1 and TRBJ2-5, with D possibly TRBD2 on 6 matching bases. V lost 1 base and J 4 bases, leaving 7 bases between the germline ends. The germline V gene has CDR1 WNHNN and CDR2 SYGVQD (reference sequence). This CDR3 has 13 amino acids. The CDR3 DNA is TGCGCCAGCAGTGAGTTCGGGGGAGAGACCCAGTACTTC. Its protein product is CASSEFGGETQYF.

This clonotype was observed at least ten times. The rearrangement joins TRBV6-5 to TRBJ1-6; D remains ambiguous. Per germline, CDR1 MNHEY and CDR2 SVGAGI. The CDR3 contains 14 residues. Trimming pared 6 bases from V and 7 bases from J, leaving 13 bases between. This chain's CDR3 is CASRQNGENSPLHF. CDR3 DNA: TGTGCCAGCAGACAGAACGGAGAGAATTCACCCCTCCACTTT.

This clonotype occurred many times. The chain employs TRBV24-1 and TRBJ1-2, with TRBD1 matching 9 bases. The CDR3 runs to 17 residues. Trimming took 4 bases from V and 4 from J; bases not matched to a gene: 12. Germline lookup yields CDR1 KGHDR and CDR2 SFDVKD. CDR3 sequence (DNA): TGTGCCACCAGTGAAACACCGGGACAGGGATTGGGCTATGGCTACACCTTC. Its protein product is CATSETPGQGLGYGYTF.

The chain employs TRBV6-2 or TRBV6-3 and TRBJ2-3; no definite D call. The V gene lost 5 bases and the J gene lost 5 bases, with 11 bases spanning the gap. This CDR3 spans 13 amino acids. Germline-derived CDR1 and CDR2 are MNHEY and SVGEGT. The CDR3 DNA sequence: TGTGCCAGCAGTCCCCAAGGCGGAGATACGCAGTATTTT. The encoded protein is CASSPQGGDTQYF.

The table lists this clonotype with many counts. This chain joins TRBV7-6 and TRBJ2-7; 8 nucleotides match TRBD1. V shed 4 bases and J 4 bases; nucleotides not matched to a gene: 9. In germline, CDR1 is SGHVS, CDR2 FNYEAQ. CDR3 length: 15 residues. The CDR3 DNA follows: TGTGCCAGCAGCTACAGACAGGGGAGTTTGTACGAGCAGTACTTC. This codes for CASSYRQGSLYEQYF.

This clonotype was observed at least ten times. This sequence joins TRBV6-5 and TRBJ2-7, with 10 bases aligning to TRBD1. The trim removed 0 bases at V and 1 base at J, leaving 6 bases unmatched. Germline CDR1 reads MNHEY; CDR2 reads SVGAGI. CDR3 length: 17 amino acids. The CDR3 nucleotides are TGTGCCAGCAGTTACTCATGGACAGGGGGTAGTTCCTACGAGCAGTACTTC. Protein product: CASSYSWTGGSSYEQYF.

This clonotype appeared many times. This chain connects TRBV28 to TRBJ2-5; 8 bases agree with TRBD1. This CDR3 has 17 residues. CDR1 MDHEN and CDR2 SYDVKM come from the germline V gene. The J segment lost 4 bases and the V segment lost 6 bases, leaving 16 bases of the junction unmatched. The CDR3 region is CASSLLTGAGLGETQYF. Written as DNA, the CDR3 is TGTGCCAGCAGCCTCCTGACAGGGGCGGGTTTAGGAGAGACCCAGTACTTC.

This clonotype has at least ten counts. This rearrangement joins TRBV29-1 to TRBJ2-3; TRBD1 agrees at 9 bases. CDR1 is SQVTM, CDR2 ANQGSEA, per germline. CDR3 length: 14 amino acids. V shed 8 bases, J shed 2 bases, and the junction held 8 bases outside the gene matches. The chain's CDR3 is CSFSGTGSTDTQYF. The CDR3 nucleotides read TGCAGCTTTTCCGGGACAGGGTCCACAGATACGCAGTATTTT.

This clonotype was detected ten times or more. The chain uses TRBV7-2 and TRBJ1-6; D is unclear. Trimming took off 3 bases at V and 9 bases at J, with 12 bases between the two ends. Per germline, CDR1 SGHTA and CDR2 FQGNSA. The CDR3 is 14 residues long. CDR3 in amino acids: CASSLTRTGSPLHF. CDR3 coding DNA: TGTGCCAGCAGCTTGACCCGGACGGGTTCACCCCTCCACTTT. Together with reference TRBV7-2 and TRBJ1-6, the CDR3 gives the full variable domain: GAGVSQSPSNKVTEKGKDVELRCDPISGHTALYWYRQSLGQGLEFLIYFQGNSAPDKSGLPSDRFSAERTGGSVSTLTIQRTQQEDSAVYLCASSLTRTGSPLHFGNGTRLTVT.

This clonotype was picked up many times. V gene TRBV14 combines with J gene TRBJ2-3; weak D call: TRBD1 (5 bases). The germline V and J ends were trimmed by 4 bases and 9 bases, with 11 bases remaining between them. The CDR3 contains 12 residues. Germline lookup yields CDR1 SGHDN and CDR2 FVKESK. This CDR3 is CASSLPAGTQYF. Written as DNA, the CDR3 is TGTGCCAGCAGCCTGCCCGCAGGGACGCAGTATTTT.

This clonotype was seen repeatedly, ten times or more. This chain links TRBV5-1 with TRBJ2-6; no clear D. Germline CDR1 and CDR2: SGHRS and YFSETQ. The CDR3 totals 17 residues. Trimming took 2 bases from V and 0 from J, leaving 12 bases between them. The CDR3 DNA reads as TGCGCCAGCAGCTTAGCCGGTTACCTCTCTGGGGCCAACGTCCTGACTTTC. This translates into CASSLAGYLSGANVLTF.

This clonotype is judged medium-sized. The genes are TRBV20-1 and TRBJ2-7; D is undetermined. This CDR3 is built from 12 residues. V was clipped by 1 base and J by 5 bases, with 9 bases between them. Germline V gene lookup returns CDR1 DFQATT and CDR2 SNEGSKA (reference sequence). DNA for the CDR3: TGCAGTGCTAGAGGGAACGGCGACGAGCAGTACTTC. As protein: CSARGNGDEQYF.

In its sample, this clonotype was seen a few times. The CDR3 reads CATSRGPTGGLETQYF. CDR3 nucleotide sequence: TGTGCCACCAGCAGAGGCCCCACGGGGGGCCTTGAGACCCAGTACTTC. This rearrangement joins TRBV15 to TRBJ2-5; tentative D call: TRBD2 (7 bases). CDR3 size: 16 residues. Germline values: CDR1 LNHNV, CDR2 YYDKDF (reference sequence). Trimming left V 1 base short and J 5 bases short, with 17 bases between.

This clonotype came up many times. The V and J genes are TRBV12-3 or TRBV12-4 and TRBJ1-2; D is ambiguous. The CDR3 consists of 12 residues. V was cut by 8 bases and J by 3 bases, with 10 bases left in between. For the CDR3, the DNA is TGTGCCAGCCCGACGGACGACTATGGCTACACCTTC. The encoded protein is CASPTDDYGYTF.

Comment on this clonotype: With a much larger clone just one base away, this may be a read error. The rearrangement uses TRBV9 and TRBJ2-1; maybe TRBD2 (6 bases). The CDR3 loop spans 15 amino acids. The V gene lost 0 bases and the J gene lost 8 bases, with 15 bases spanning the gap. The germline V gene encodes CDR1 SGDLS and CDR2 YYNGEE. The CDR3 DNA is TGTGCCAGCAGCGTAGAACGAGCGGGTACGGATGAGCAGTTCTTC. It encodes CASSVERAGTDEQFF.

This clonotype was recorded many times. The chain is built from TRBV7-9 and TRBJ1-1; D might be TRBD1 (5 bases). CDR3 length: 14 amino acids. Per germline, CDR1 SEHNR and CDR2 FQNEAQ (reference sequence). V was shortened by 1 base and J by 6 bases, with 12 bases between the two germline ends. The CDR3 DNA reads as TGTGCCAGCAGCTTAGGCAGGGATGGATCTGAAGCTTTCTTT. It codes for CASSLGRDGSEAFF.

This clonotype was picked up many times. This chain links TRBV11-2 with TRBJ2-7, with a weak D call TRBD1 (6 bases). V was trimmed by 2 bases and J by 2 bases, leaving 10 bases between them. This CDR3 has 14 residues. Looked up from germline, CDR1 is SGHAT and CDR2 is FQNNGV. The CDR3 nucleotides are TGTGCCAGCAGCTTAAACAGGGTACCCTACGAGCAGTACTTC. This codes for CASSLNRVPYEQYF.

This clonotype appeared many times. In DNA form, the CDR3 reads TGCAGTGCTAGGAACTTTGGGACAGGCCTCTATGGCTACACCTTC. It is translated as CSARNFGTGLYGYTF. The chain carries TRBV20-1 and TRBJ1-2, with 8 bases matching TRBD1. The V gene end was trimmed by 3 bases and the J gene end by 4 bases; junction bases not matched to a gene: 10. CDR3 length: 15 amino acids. Germline V gives CDR1 DFQATT, CDR2 SNEGSKA (reference sequence).

This clonotype was found many times. The genes are TRBV18 and TRBJ2-5; D gene unclear. V shed 6 bases and J shed 5 bases, with 13 bases lying between them. Germline CDR1 reads KGHSH; CDR2 reads LQKENI. The length of the CDR3 is 13 residues. The CDR3 loop reads CASSLTVIETQYF. Written as DNA, the CDR3 is TGTGCCAGCTCCCTGACTGTTATTGAGACCCAGTACTTC.

This clonotype was observed many times. The chain's CDR3 is CSGRTGGSGELFF. In DNA, the CDR3 is TGCAGCGGCCGGACAGGGGGTTCCGGGGAGCTGTTTTTT. This rearrangement joins TRBV29-1 to TRBJ2-2, with 10 bases lining up with TRBD1. CDR1 is SQVTM, CDR2 ANQGSEA, per germline. The CDR3 is made up of 13 amino acids. After removal of 7 bases from V and 6 bases from J, the junction contained 5 bases not matched to a gene.